This record covers a single T cell receptor (beta chain). Its antigen is still unknown. The length of the CDR3 is 13 residues. Germline V CDR1 and CDR2: LNHNV, YYDKDF (reference sequence). V dropped 6 bases and J dropped 1; count of bases not matched to a gene: 1. The data belong to a study of cytotoxic CD8 clonotypes in ibrutinib-treated CLL. As for the study in general: Outcomes included 24 partial and 2 complete responses; after median about 68 months, roughly 14 stayed remitted and 12 progressed. Timing of response sample collection was a median around 13 months after treatment start, with a range of 6 to 36. General observations from the study: Public clonotypes, an uncommon group, contracted or remained stable on treatment. Upon ibrutinib response clonality rose, and upon progression it fell back toward baseline.

The assay was immunoSEQ multiplex PCR, and TCRdb's table has in-frame clones only and misses some. The repertoire holds 200,000 or so clones, with just over 70% as singletons. Sample: PBMCs, taken after 12 months of ibrutinib treatment. This TCR derives from a human donor with chronic lymphocytic leukemia. V is TRBV15 and J is TRBJ1-1; TRBD1 agrees at 8 bases. This CDR3 is CATRDRANTEAFF. CDR3 nucleotide sequence: TGTGCCACCAGGGACAGGGCGAACACTGAAGCTTTCTTT.